These 13 T cell receptor beta chains were all obtained from the same sample, sequenced in a study of cytomegalovirus exposure and HLA in healthy donors. This PCR relied on a set of 60 Vbeta primers and 13 Jbeta primers. Assay: immunoSEQ multiplex PCR; the TCRdb copy retains only in-frame clones and omits some. The sample has about 160,000 clones, 80% seen once. The specimen sequenced was PBMCs. These receptors originate from a woman between 45 and 60 years old in good health and CMV-seropositive.

A single count supports this clone. The chain joins TRBV6-5 to TRBJ1-2; possibly TRBD1 for D (6 bases). Trimming cost V 6 bases and J 1 base, with 12 bases left between them. The CDR3 loop spans 14 amino acids. Germline V gives CDR1 MNHEY, CDR2 SVGAGI. The CDR3 DNA is TGTGCCAGCAGGAATTACAGGGTTAACTATGGCTACACCTTC. This gives the protein CASRNYRVNYGYTF.

This clone was observed once. The chain uses TRBV7-9 and TRBJ2-7, with 7 bases lining up with TRBD1. This CDR3 is 12 amino acids long. Germline CDR1 is SEHNR and CDR2 is FQNEAQ (reference sequence). The junction had 10 bases not matched to a gene; V was cut back by 7 bases and J by 10 bases. The CDR3, as DNA: TGTGCCAGCACCTCCGGACAGGCGGCCCAGTACTTC. Protein: CASTSGQAAQYF. Filled out from reference TRBV7-9 and TRBJ2-7, the complete variable domain reads DTGVSQNPRHKITKRGQNVTFRCDPISEHNRLYWYRQTLGQGPEFLTYFQNEAQLEKSRLLSDRFSAERPKGSFSTLEIQRTEQGDSAMYLCASTSGQAAQYFGPGTRLTVT.

J is TRBJ2-7 and V is TRBV7-3, with TRBD2 as a possible D gene (6 bases). V dropped 5 bases and J dropped 2 bases, with 16 bases sitting between them. CDR1 and CDR2 (germline): SGHTA, FQGTGA. The length of the CDR3 is 15 residues. CDR3 DNA: TGTGCCAGCAGCCGGAGTAGCGGAGGGCCCTACGAGCAGTACTTC. Protein sequence: CASSRSSGGPYEQYF.

The chain carries TRBV9 and TRBJ2-3, with a weak D call TRBD1 (6 bases). This CDR3 has 14 amino acids. The germline V and J ends were trimmed by 2 bases and 5 bases, with 12 bases remaining between them. CDR1 is SGDLS, CDR2 YYNGEE, per germline. The DNA of the CDR3 is TGTGCCAGCAGCGTGTCTAGAGGGGGAGATACGCAGTATTTT. This translates into CASSVSRGGDTQYF.

The rearrangement uses TRBV21-1 and TRBJ2-3; the table gives TRBD2 as D, unverified against the DNA. TRBV21-1 is listed as a pseudogene. CDR3 size: 14 residues. The DNA for the CDR3 is TGTGCCAGCACCCGAGCTTTTAGCACAGATACGCAGTATTTT. Protein sequence: CASTRAFSTDTQYF.

This chain connects TRBV27 to TRBJ2-1, with 7 nucleotides matching TRBD2. Germline trimming cut 3 bases from V and 1 base from J; bases unmatched to any gene: 3. This CDR3 comprises 15 residues. Per germline, CDR1 MNHEY and CDR2 SMNVEV (reference sequence). The CDR3 is CASSFGEGSYNEQFF. The CDR3 DNA reads as TGTGCCAGCAGTTTCGGGGAGGGGTCCTACAATGAGCAGTTCTTC.

The chain is built from TRBV10-1 and TRBJ2-1, with 10 bases that match TRBD2. V gave up 11 bases and J gave up 5 bases; unmatched junction bases: 9. Germline V gives CDR1 WNHNN, CDR2 SYGVQD (reference sequence). This CDR3 comprises 14 residues. The CDR3 region has the DNA TGCGCCGGGGGCTTAGCGGGAGGAAACAATGAGCAGTTCTTC. It is translated as CAGGLAGGNNEQFF.

The chain has TRBV4-2 and TRBJ2-5; 7 bases align to TRBD1. Trimming at V came to 0 bases and at J to 1 base, leaving 8 bases not matched to a gene. In germline, CDR1 is LGHNA, CDR2 YNFKEQ. The CDR3 consists of 17 residues. This chain's CDR3 is CASSQDPGTEAQETQYF. CDR3 DNA: TGTGCCAGCAGCCAAGATCCCGGGACAGAGGCCCAAGAGACCCAGTACTTC.

The genes are TRBV5-1 and TRBJ1-1; D is possibly TRBD1 (5 bases). Germline lookup yields CDR1 SGHRS and CDR2 YFSETQ. Between the trimmed V and J ends, which lost 0 bases and 3 bases, there was a span of 15 bases. The CDR3 totals 16 residues. The CDR3 sequence: CASSLVTGGADTEAFF. Here the CDR3 DNA reads TGCGCCAGCAGCTTGGTCACGGGCGGGGCAGACACTGAAGCTTTCTTT.

The chain uses TRBV10-3 and TRBJ1-6, with 9 nucleotides matching TRBD1. The CDR3 sequence is 15 residues long. The ends lost 3 bases at V and 10 bases at J; junction bases unmatched: 7. Germline V gives CDR1 ENHRY, CDR2 SYGVKD. CDR3 amino acids: CAISDGTGFTSPLHF. CDR3 DNA: TGTGCCATCAGTGATGGGACAGGGTTTACCTCACCCCTCCACTTT.

This clone occurred a few times. This chain connects TRBV29-1 to TRBJ1-4; the D gene is possibly TRBD1 (5 bases). V lost 7 bases and J lost 8, with 14 bases in between. Germline CDR1 and CDR2: SQVTM and ANQGSEA. The length of the CDR3 is 12 residues. The CDR3 sequence: CSGEATDEKLFF. CDR3 nucleotide sequence: TGCAGCGGAGAAGCGACAGACGAAAAACTGTTTTTT.

This clone came up a few times. The genes are TRBV25-1 and TRBJ2-1, with a possible D match to TRBD2 (5 bases). The CDR3 length is 13 residues. From germline, CDR1 is MGHDK and CDR2 SYGVNS. Trimming took off 5 bases at V and 3 bases at J, with 8 bases between the two ends. The CDR3 DNA sequence: TGTGCCAGCAGTACCGGGAACTACAATGAGCAGTTCTTC. Protein: CASSTGNYNEQFF.

The chain is built from TRBV15 and TRBJ1-6, with D possibly matching TRBD1 (5 bases). The CDR3 is 13 amino acids. With 8 bases removed from V and 9 bases from J, the gap between germline ends came to 14 bases. Germline assignment: CDR1 LNHNV and CDR2 YYDKDF (reference sequence). The DNA for the CDR3 is TGTGCCACCGCAAGCGGGGGAGGTTCACCCCTCCACTTT. It yields the protein CATASGGGSPLHF.